This record looks at one T cell receptor (beta chain) sequence and its context. Its specificity is unknown. This record belongs to a study of Tregs in tolerant kidney transplant recipients. Sequenced by immunoSEQ multiplex PCR; TCRdb stores in-frame clones only, minus some. This table holds about 110,000 clones, 85% to 90% found once. Study results and caveats: Antigen-driven expansion was suggested because donor-specific Tregs expanded more than all Tregs in tolerant patients. Nucleotide sequences could not be compared across some patients' samples due to primer changes.

The clonotype originates from a human donor who received a combined kidney and bone marrow transplant. The sequencing here drew on CD4+ T cells from blood, taken before the transplant.

For the CDR3, the DNA is TGTGCCAGCTCCACGGACAGGGGCTACGAGCAGTACTTC. Protein product: CASSTDRGYEQYF. This sequence joins TRBV25-1 and TRBJ2-7; 9 bases align to TRBD1. This CDR3 spans 13 amino acids. The ends lost 8 bases at V and 3 bases at J; junction bases unmatched: 5. Germline CDR1 MGHDK, CDR2 SYGVNS.